This TCR beta chain was observed in a study of blood T cell repertoires in COVID-19. Only in-frame clones appear in the TCRdb table, and some are missing; sequencing was by immunoSEQ multiplex PCR. The sample gives approximately 300,000 clones, 90% of which show up once; roughly 7% is in the top ten. Germline V CDR1 and CDR2: LGHNA, YSLEER. Trimming took 2 bases from V and 5 from J; bases not matched to a gene: 5. The CDR3 is 15 residues long. The chain joins TRBV4-3 to TRBJ2-3; 9 nucleotides align to TRBD1. This clonotype was obtained from a woman younger than 45 with COVID-19, enrolled during active disease. Sequenced: peripheral blood. The CDR3: CASSQPTGGRDTQYF. CDR3 sequence (DNA): TGCGCCAGCAGCCAACCGACAGGGGGGAGAGATACGCAGTATTTT.